The next 13 T cell receptor beta chains were all read from a single sample in a study of CD8+ T cells in alopecia areata (dated by TCRdb to 2016 to 2019). Libraries were constructed by the immunoSEQ multiplex PCR assay. To provide template for TCR sequencing, every sample had RNA extracted and reverse transcribed into cDNA. The clones in this table, taken by TCRdb from immuneACCESS, are in-frame only. Not every clone is retained; where verified, under half of the shortfall comes from an unresolved V gene, and the cause of the rest is unknown. This sample holds 8,300 or so clones in total, without any singletons. Clones ranked in the top ten supply about 20% of the sample. Pooled mouse cutaneous lymph node cells were stained for CD4, CD8alpha, NKG2D, NKG2ACE and other markers and were then sorted on a BD Influx. Input material: CD8+ T cells sorted from a lymph node. These receptors all come from a C3H/HeJ mouse with alopecia areata. This mouse strain bears the MHC haplotype H2-k.

This clone has ten or more counts. All gene names here are mouse names. The read is 4 residues too short to cover the CDR3 end, so that end is filled in from the germline J gene. The sample carries other DNA sequences with the same CDR3. This chain connects TRBV31 to TRBJ2-2; TRBD1 aligns across 7 bases. Germline assignment: CDR1 GKSSPN and CDR2 SITVG. The CDR3 length is 15 residues. Trimming at V came to 3 bases and at J to 0 bases, leaving 4 bases not matched to a gene. The sequenced part of the CDR3 DNA is TGTGCCTGGAGCGGGACAGCTGCAAACACCGGG. It encodes CAWSGTAANTG. From start to end, the CDR3 is CAWSGTAANTGQLYF.

This clone occurred many times. The genes are named according to mouse. With the read ending 4 residues before the CDR3 end, the germline J gene is used to fill in that end. The chain links TRBV14 to TRBJ2-1; TRBD2 aligns across 9 bases. There are 14 residues in the CDR3. With V trimmed by 9 bases and J by 2 bases, 6 bases remained unmatched. CDR1 is SGHDT, CDR2 FRDEAV, per germline. CDR3 amino acids: CAISWGGHYAEQFF. The CDR3 DNA, read in part, is TGTGCCATCAGCTGGGGGGGACACTATGCT.

Many counts were recorded for this clone. Genes here carry mouse names. The CDR3 extends 4 residues past the end of the read, so its final part is completed from the germline J gene. The chain combines TRBV14 with TRBJ2-4; 7 bases line up with TRBD1. Germline V lookup: CDR1 SGHDT, CDR2 FRDEAV. The CDR3 spans 13 residues. CDR3 DNA, as far as it was read: TGTGCCAGCAGTCCCAACAGGGGAAAC. It yields the protein CASSPNRGN. The full CDR3 protein reads CASSPNRGNTLYF.

This clone was found many times. Gene labels here are mouse ones. The read stops 4 residues short of the end of the CDR3; the missing end is completed from the germline J gene. The V and J genes are TRBV13-2 and TRBJ2-4; tentatively, D is TRBD2 (6 bases). This CDR3 comprises 16 residues. V lost 1 base and J lost 0, with 12 bases in between. Looked up from germline, CDR1 is NNHNN and CDR2 is SYGAGS (reference sequence). The CDR3 here is CASGDPGGTSQNTLYF. CDR3 DNA, as far as it was read: TGTGCCAGCGGTGATCCGGGGGGAACTAGTCAAAAC.

By sample share, this clone is medium-sized. The gene names here belong to mouse. The read ends 4 residues early relative to the CDR3; the germline J gene fills the gap. V usage is TRBV16 and J usage is TRBJ2-5; 7 nucleotides match TRBD1. CDR1 and CDR2 from the germline V gene are SGHSA and FRNQAP. Trimming took 4 bases from V and 2 from J; bases not matched to a gene: 0. The CDR3 consists of 13 residues. The CDR3 here is CASSYRGQDTQYF. Partial CDR3 DNA: TGTGCAAGCAGCTACAGGGGCCAAGAC. The variable domain in full, completed from reference TRBV16 and TRBJ2-5, reads NAGVIQTPRHKVTGKGQEATLWCEPISGHSAVFWYRQTIVQGLEFLTYFRNQAPIDDSGMPKERFSAQMPNQSHSTLKIQSTQPQDSAVYLCASSYRGQDTQYFGPGTRLLVL.

Sample share makes this clone medium-sized. The gene symbols are mouse symbols. The read ends 4 residues early relative to the CDR3; the germline J gene fills the gap. This sequence joins TRBV13-1 and TRBJ1-1, with 7 nucleotides matching TRBD1. The ends lost 6 bases at V and 3 bases at J; junction bases unmatched: 5. Germline-derived CDR1 and CDR2 are NSHNY and SYGAGN. CDR3 length equals 13 residues. Incomplete CDR3 DNA: TGTGCCAGCATACAGGGGCGGGACACA. Its protein product is CASIQGRDT. The CDR3 in full is CASIQGRDTEVFF.

This clone is classed as medium-sized (0.01 to 0.1%). Germline and genes: mouse. The observed sequence ends 4 residues before the CDR3 terminus, with the missing tail filled in from the germline J gene. J is TRBJ2-5 and V is TRBV13-1; 7 bases agree with TRBD2. The CDR3 loop spans 15 amino acids. Germline V gene lookup returns CDR1 NSHNY and CDR2 SYGAGN. V gave up 2 bases and J gave up 0 bases; unmatched junction bases: 3. CDR3 loop: CASSELGPNQDTQYF. Partial CDR3 DNA: TGTGCCAGCAGTGAACTGGGGCCTAACCAAGAC.

By proportion, this clone is medium-sized (0.01 to 0.1%). Here the gene names and germline are mouse. The read ends 4 residues before the CDR3 terminus; that terminus is restored from the germline J gene. The rearrangement links TRBV14 to TRBJ2-5, with D possibly matching TRBD2 (7 bases). CDR1 and CDR2 (germline): SGHDT, FRDEAV. V lost 1 base and J lost 0, with 9 bases in between. This CDR3 has 15 residues. The part of the CDR3 DNA that was read is TGTGCCAGCAGTTTCCTGGGGGCCAACCAAGAC. Translated: CASSFLGANQD. The whole CDR3 region reads CASSFLGANQDTQYF.

This clone appeared many times. Germline and genes here are mouse. With the read ending 4 residues before the CDR3 end, the germline J gene is used to fill in that end. The chain links TRBV13-3 to TRBJ2-1; D possibly corresponds to TRBD1 (5 bases). The CDR3 runs 12 residues. Germline CDR1 is NNHDY and CDR2 is SYVADS. The CDR3 sequence: CASSEGEAEQFF. Partial CDR3 DNA: TGTGCCAGCAGTGAAGGGGAGGCT.

This clone was detected ten times or more. The gene symbols are mouse symbols. The read finishes 4 residues shy of the CDR3 end, and the germline J gene is used to complete it. This sequence joins TRBV5 and TRBJ2-1; 10 positions match TRBD2. Germline-derived CDR1 and CDR2 are LGHNA and YNLKQL (reference sequence). This CDR3 is built from 15 residues. The DNA read from the CDR3 is TGTGCCAGCAGCCCCCACTGGGGGGGAAGGGCT. As protein: CASSPHWGGRA. The entire CDR3 is CASSPHWGGRAEQFF.

This clone appeared many times. Germline and genes here are mouse. The DNA ends 4 residues before the CDR3 does, and the rest of the CDR3 is filled in from the germline J gene. The chain carries TRBV19 and TRBJ2-5, with TRBD2 matching over 7 bases. After removal of 6 bases from V and 0 bases from J, the junction contained 4 bases not matched to a gene. Germline values: CDR1 FNHDT, CDR2 SITEND (reference sequence). This CDR3 spans 14 amino acids. The CDR3 region is CASTLGVNQDTQYF. The CDR3 DNA, read in part, is TGTGCCAGCACCCTGGGGGTTAACCAAGAC.

In this sample, this clone is medium-sized (0.01 to 0.1%). Here the gene names and germline are mouse. The read is 4 residues too short to cover the CDR3 end, so that end is filled in from the germline J gene. Other DNA sequences in the same sample also yield this CDR3. The chain is built from TRBV16 and TRBJ2-5; the D gene is possibly TRBD2 (5 bases). V was shortened by 0 bases and J by 0 bases, with 7 bases between the two germline ends. This CDR3 is built from 15 residues. CDR1 is SGHSA, CDR2 FRNQAP, per germline. The DNA read from the CDR3 is TGTGCAAGCAGCTTAGATTGGGGTAACCAAGAC. This encodes CASSLDWGNQD. The whole CDR3 sequence reads CASSLDWGNQDTQYF.

About this clone itself: Gene and germline names: mouse. The read comes to an end 4 residues before the CDR3 does, leaving the germline J gene to fill in the end. V gene TRBV4 combines with J gene TRBJ2-5; 7 bases are shared with TRBD1. This CDR3 spans 17 amino acids. Germline V CDR1 and CDR2: LGHDT, YNNKQL (reference sequence). The trim removed 6 bases at V and 0 bases at J, leaving 12 bases unmatched. The CDR3 loop is CASSPFGTESNQDTQYF. The sequenced part of the CDR3 DNA is TGTGCCAGCAGTCCCTTCGGGACAGAAAGTAACCAAGAC.